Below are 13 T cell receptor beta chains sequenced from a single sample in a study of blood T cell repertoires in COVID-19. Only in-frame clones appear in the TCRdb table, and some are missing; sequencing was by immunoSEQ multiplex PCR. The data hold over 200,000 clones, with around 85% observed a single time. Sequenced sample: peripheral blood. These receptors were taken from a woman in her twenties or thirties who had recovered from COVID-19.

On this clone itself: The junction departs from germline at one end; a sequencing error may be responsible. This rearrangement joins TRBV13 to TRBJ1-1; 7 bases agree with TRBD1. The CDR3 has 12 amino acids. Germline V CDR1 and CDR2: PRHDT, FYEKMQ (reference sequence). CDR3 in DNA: TGTGCCAGCAGCCTAGGGGCAGGGGGGGCTTTCTTT. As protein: CASSLGAGGAFF.

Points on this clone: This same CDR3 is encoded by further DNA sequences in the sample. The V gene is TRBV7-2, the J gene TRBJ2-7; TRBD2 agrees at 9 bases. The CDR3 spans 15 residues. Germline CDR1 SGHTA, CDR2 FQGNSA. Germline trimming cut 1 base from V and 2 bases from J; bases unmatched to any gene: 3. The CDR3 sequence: CASSLEAGGPYEQYF. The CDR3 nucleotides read TGTGCCAGCAGCTTAGAAGCGGGGGGTCCCTACGAGCAGTACTTC. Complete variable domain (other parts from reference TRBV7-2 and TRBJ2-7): GAGVSQSPSNKVTEKGKDVELRCDPISGHTALYWYRQSLGQGLEFLIYFQGNSAPDKSGLPSDRFSAERTGGSVSTLTIQRTQQEDSAVYLCASSLEAGGPYEQYFGPGTRLTVT.

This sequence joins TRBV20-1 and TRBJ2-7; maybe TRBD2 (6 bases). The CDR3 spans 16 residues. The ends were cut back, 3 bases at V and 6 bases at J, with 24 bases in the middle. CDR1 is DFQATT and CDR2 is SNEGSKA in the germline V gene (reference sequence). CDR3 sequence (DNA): TGCAGTGCTAGTAACCTCCGGGACTTGGGGGTCCCCGAGCAGTACTTC. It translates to CSASNLRDLGVPEQYF.

The CDR3 protein is CASSTDRGSPLHF. For the CDR3, the DNA is TGTGCCAGCAGCACCGACAGGGGTTCACCCCTCCACTTT. The rearrangement uses TRBV7-8 and TRBJ1-6; TRBD1 matches at 8 bases. Germline values: CDR1 SGHVS, CDR2 FQNEAQ. The CDR3 totals 13 residues. Losses at the gene ends were 5 bases for V and 9 bases for J; bases not matched to a gene: 3. Using reference TRBV7-8 and TRBJ1-6 for the parts outside the CDR3, the full variable domain is GAGVSQSPRYKVAKRGQDVALRCDPISGHVSLFWYQQALGQGPEFLTYFQNEAQLDKSGLPSDRFFAERPEGSVSTLKIQRTQQEDSAVYLCASSTDRGSPLHFGNGTRLTVT.

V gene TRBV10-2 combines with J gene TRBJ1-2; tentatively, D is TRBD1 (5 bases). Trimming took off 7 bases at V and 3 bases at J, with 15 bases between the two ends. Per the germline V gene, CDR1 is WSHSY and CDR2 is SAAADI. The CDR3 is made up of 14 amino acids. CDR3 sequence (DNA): TGCGCCAGCACCGGGGTCAGGGAGGACTATGGCTACACCTTC. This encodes CASTGVREDYGYTF.

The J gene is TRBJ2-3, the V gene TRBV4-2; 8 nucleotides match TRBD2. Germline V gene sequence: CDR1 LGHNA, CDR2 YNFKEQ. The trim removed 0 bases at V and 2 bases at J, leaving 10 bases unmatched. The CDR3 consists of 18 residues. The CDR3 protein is CASSQEGPAGGPTDTQYF. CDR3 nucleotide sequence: TGTGCCAGCAGCCAAGAGGGGCCGGCGGGGGGCCCCACAGATACGCAGTATTTT.

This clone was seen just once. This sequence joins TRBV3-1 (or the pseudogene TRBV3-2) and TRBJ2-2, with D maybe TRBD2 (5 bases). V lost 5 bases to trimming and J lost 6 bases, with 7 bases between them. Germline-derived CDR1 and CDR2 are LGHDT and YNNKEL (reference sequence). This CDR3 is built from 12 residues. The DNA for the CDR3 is TGTGCCAGCAGCTCCGGGGCCGGGGAGCTGTTTTTT. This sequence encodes CASSSGAGELFF.

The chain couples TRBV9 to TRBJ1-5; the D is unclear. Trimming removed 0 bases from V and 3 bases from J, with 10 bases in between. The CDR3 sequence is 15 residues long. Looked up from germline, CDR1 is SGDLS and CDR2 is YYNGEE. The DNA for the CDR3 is TGTGCCAGCAGCGTAGAGGGCGGGCCCAATCAGCCCCAGCATTTT. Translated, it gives CASSVEGGPNQPQHF.

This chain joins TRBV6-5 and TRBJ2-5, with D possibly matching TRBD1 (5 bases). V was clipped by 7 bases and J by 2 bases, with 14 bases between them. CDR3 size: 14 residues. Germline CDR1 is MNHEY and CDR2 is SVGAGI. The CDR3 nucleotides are TGTGCCAGCACTATAAGGACACTACAAGAGACCCAGTACTTC. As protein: CASTIRTLQETQYF.

The CDR3 sequence: CASKDPLGEQYF. The CDR3 DNA is TGTGCCAGCAAAGACCCCCTCGGGGAGCAGTACTTC. The J gene is TRBJ2-7, the V gene TRBV6-5; D uncertain. This CDR3 spans 12 amino acids. The germline gives CDR1 MNHEY, CDR2 SVGAGI. Trimming stripped 7 bases from V and 7 bases from J, with 14 bases between.

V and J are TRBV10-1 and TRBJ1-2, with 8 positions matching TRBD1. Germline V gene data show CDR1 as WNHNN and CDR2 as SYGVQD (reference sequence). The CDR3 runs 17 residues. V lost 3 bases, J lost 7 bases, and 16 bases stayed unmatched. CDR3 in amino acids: CASSEVLGQGAQGGYTF. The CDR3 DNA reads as TGCGCCAGCAGTGAAGTCTTAGGGCAGGGGGCGCAGGGTGGCTACACCTTC.

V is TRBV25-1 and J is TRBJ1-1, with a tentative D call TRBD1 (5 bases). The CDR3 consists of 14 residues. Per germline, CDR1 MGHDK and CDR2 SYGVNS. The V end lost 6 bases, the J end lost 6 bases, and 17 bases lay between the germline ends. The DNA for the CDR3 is TGTGCCAGCAGGCCCCCAGGGACTGGGTCTGAAGCTTTCTTT. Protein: CASRPPGTGSEAFF.

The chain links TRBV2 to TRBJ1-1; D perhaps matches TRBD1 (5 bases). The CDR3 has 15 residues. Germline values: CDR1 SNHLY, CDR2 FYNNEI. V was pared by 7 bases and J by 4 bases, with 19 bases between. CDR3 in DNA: TGTGCCAGCACCGGGTCCGTAGGACAAGCCACTGAAGCTTTCTTT. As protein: CASTGSVGQATEAFF.